These 18 T cell receptor beta chains share one sample of origin, sequenced in a study of blood T cell repertoires in COVID-19. Generated by immunoSEQ multiplex PCR, the TCRdb table keeps only in-frame clones and is missing some. The data show some 180,000 clones, with around 90% seen just once and approximately 0.48% held by the top ten. Input material: peripheral blood. These receptors all stem from a man between 45 and 60 years old with acute or convalescent COVID-19.

This chain joins TRBV27 and TRBJ2-7, with 9 bases identical to TRBD1. Germline loops: CDR1 MNHEY, CDR2 SMNVEV (reference sequence). The CDR3 length is 16 residues. J was trimmed by 4 bases and V by 6 bases; bases with no gene match: 13. CDR3 in amino acids: CASSSQQGARYYEQYF. The CDR3 region has the DNA TGTGCCAGCAGCAGCCAACAGGGGGCCCGATATTACGAGCAGTACTTC.

This chain connects TRBV11-2 to TRBJ2-3, with TRBD2 as a possible D gene (7 bases). CDR1 SGHAT and CDR2 FQNNGV come from the germline V gene. Trimming left V 2 bases short and J 2 bases short, with 14 bases between. CDR3 size: 16 residues. Written as DNA, the CDR3 is TGTGCCAGCAGCTTAAGGGGGGGCGGAAACACAGATACGCAGTATTTT. It is translated as CASSLRGGGNTDTQYF.

For the CDR3, the DNA is TGTGCCAGCAACCGACTGCGGGGACAGGGTTTAGACTATGGCTACACCTTC. Residues: CASNRLRGQGLDYGYTF. The V and J genes are TRBV28 and TRBJ1-2; 9 nucleotides align to TRBD1. In germline, CDR1 is MDHEN, CDR2 SYDVKM. J gave up 3 bases and V 7 bases, and 15 bases lay outside the gene matches. The CDR3 loop spans 17 amino acids.

This rearrangement joins TRBV6-5 to TRBJ2-2; D is ambiguous. CDR1 MNHEY and CDR2 SVGAGI come from the germline V gene. This CDR3 has 16 residues. The germline V and J ends were trimmed by 4 bases and 2 bases, with 14 bases remaining between them. The CDR3, as DNA: TGTGCCAGCAGTTCCCCCGGCGGAATTAACACCGGGGAGCTGTTTTTT. Translating it yields CASSSPGGINTGELFF.

The rearrangement links TRBV7-2 to TRBJ2-3, with D possibly being TRBD1 (8 bases). The CDR3 totals 16 residues. Trimming stripped 0 bases from V and 6 bases from J, with 16 bases between. CDR1 SGHTA and CDR2 FQGNSA come from the germline V gene. The CDR3 bases are TGTGCCAGCAGCTTAGCTGGACAGGGAGGGTTTGATACGCAGTATTTT. Its translation: CASSLAGQGGFDTQYF.

This chain uses TRBV12-5 with TRBJ2-5, with a weak D call TRBD2 (6 bases). The CDR3 extends over 13 amino acids. Trimming left V 5 bases short and J 2 bases short, with 9 bases between. The V gene's germline CDR1 is LGHNT and CDR2 FRNRAP. The DNA of the CDR3 is TGTGCTAGTGGTAACAGCGGGCAAGAGACCCAGTACTTC. It encodes CASGNSGQETQYF.

The sample holds one count of this clone. CDR3 coding DNA: TGTGCCAGCAGCCTACTCGGACAGGGGGCGAACACCGGGGAGCTGTTTTTT. It yields the protein CASSLLGQGANTGELFF. This sequence joins TRBV7-8 and TRBJ2-2, with 10 positions matching TRBD1. The CDR3 runs to 17 residues. V lost 5 bases, J lost 0 bases, and 6 bases stayed unmatched. CDR1 and CDR2 (germline): SGHVS, FQNEAQ.

The CDR3: CASSPGGSGRWNEQFF. The CDR3 DNA reads as TGTGCCAGCAGCCCTGGAGGTAGCGGGAGATGGAATGAGCAGTTCTTC. The chain couples TRBV9 to TRBJ2-1, with 9 nucleotides matching TRBD2. In germline, CDR1 is SGDLS, CDR2 YYNGEE. After removal of 4 bases from V and 7 bases from J, the junction contained 12 bases not matched to a gene. The CDR3 is made up of 16 amino acids.

The rearrangement joins TRBV7-9 to TRBJ1-6; D perhaps matches TRBD1 (6 bases). There are 16 residues in the CDR3. Trimming left V 8 bases short and J 4 bases short, with 18 bases between. Germline CDR1 and CDR2: SEHNR and FQNEAQ (reference sequence). CDR3 DNA: TGTGCCAGCGTAAATCGGACAGCGAGTTATAATTCACCCCTCCACTTT. Translation: CASVNRTASYNSPLHF.

V gene TRBV7-2 combines with J gene TRBJ2-1; TRBD2 matches at 8 bases. Trimming at V came to 5 bases and at J to 3 bases, leaving 9 bases not matched to a gene. Germline-derived CDR1 and CDR2 are SGHTA and FQGNSA. There are 16 residues in the CDR3. CDR3 DNA: TGTGCCAGCAGCCCCGCCGGGACTAGGGACTACAATGAGCAGTTCTTC. This encodes CASSPAGTRDYNEQFF.

V and J are TRBV30 and TRBJ1-2; 8 nucleotides align to TRBD1. The CDR3 loop spans 14 amino acids. Trimming cost V 4 bases and J 1 base; bases outside gene matches: 5. Germline loops: CDR1 GTSNPN, CDR2 SVGIG (reference sequence). The CDR3 nucleotides read TGTGCCTGGAATTTGGACAGGGTTAACTATGGCTACACCTTC. Amino acid sequence: CAWNLDRVNYGYTF. The full variable domain, rest sourced from reference TRBV30 and TRBJ1-2, is SQTIHQWPATLVQPVGSPLSLECTVEGTSNPNLYWYRQAAGRGLQLLFYSVGIGQISSEVPQNLSASRPQDRQFILSSKKLLLSDSGFYLCAWNLDRVNYGYTFGSGTRLTVV.

This clone came up once. The gene calls are TRBV10-3 and TRBJ2-7; 12 bases are shared with TRBD2. From germline, CDR1 is ENHRY and CDR2 SYGVKD. The junction had 10 bases not matched to a gene; V was cut back by 7 bases and J by 3 bases. CDR3 length equals 16 residues. DNA of the CDR3: TGTGCCATCACTACGGGACTAGCGGGTGAACACTACGAGCAGTACTTC. Protein sequence: CAITTGLAGEHYEQYF.

The V gene is TRBV6-5, the J gene TRBJ2-1; 11 positions match TRBD2. This CDR3 has 14 residues. Germline-derived CDR1 and CDR2 are MNHEY and SVGAGI. Trimming at V came to 7 bases and at J to 5 bases, leaving 4 bases not matched to a gene. CDR3 nucleotide sequence: TGTGCCAGCACTCTAGCGGGAGGAGACAATGAGCAGTTCTTC. The encoded protein is CASTLAGGDNEQFF.

Notes on this clone: The sample has other DNA sequences that encode this CDR3 too. V usage is TRBV5-1 and J usage is TRBJ1-4, with TRBD1 matching 10 bases. The CDR3 extends over 14 amino acids. Per the germline V gene, CDR1 is SGHRS and CDR2 is YFSETQ. The V and J ends lost 0 bases and 8 bases, in that order; junction bases with no gene match: 1. The CDR3 DNA reads as TGCGCCAGCAGCTTGGGGACAGGGGGAGAAAAACTGTTTTTT. Residues: CASSLGTGGEKLFF.

The chain links TRBV9 to TRBJ1-2; the D is unclear. From germline, CDR1 is SGDLS and CDR2 YYNGEE. The CDR3 contains 12 residues. V lost 0 bases and J lost 8, with 8 bases in between. The CDR3 loop is CASSVDRGGYTF. The CDR3 DNA is TGTGCCAGCAGCGTAGATCGGGGAGGCTACACCTTC.

The chain has TRBV19 and TRBJ1-2; a possible D gene is TRBD1 (6 bases). CDR1 and CDR2 (germline): LNHDA, SQIVND (reference sequence). Trimming removed 10 bases from V and 4 bases from J, with 13 bases in between. This CDR3 contains 12 residues. CDR3 DNA sequence: TGTGCCACCTTACAGGGAACCTATGGCTACACCTTC. Translating gives CATLQGTYGYTF.

The chain combines TRBV28 with TRBJ2-6; D gene uncertain. V lost 1 base and J 2 bases, leaving 6 bases between the germline ends. Germline values: CDR1 MDHEN, CDR2 SYDVKM. This CDR3 has 15 amino acids. The CDR3 region is CASSLLAPGANVLTF. The CDR3 DNA reads as TGTGCCAGCAGTTTATTGGCTCCTGGGGCCAACGTCCTGACTTTC.

V usage is TRBV6-2 or TRBV6-3 and J usage is TRBJ2-3; the D gene is possibly TRBD2 (5 bases). V shed 5 bases and J shed 5 bases, with 17 bases lying between them. There are 15 residues in the CDR3. Germline loops: CDR1 MNHEY, CDR2 SVGEGT. CDR3 amino acids: CASSQDSASIDTQYF. DNA for the CDR3: TGTGCCAGCAGTCAAGATAGCGCGAGTATAGATACGCAGTATTTT.